These 30 T cell receptor beta chains share one sample of origin, sequenced in a study of shared clonotypes between healthy human individuals. TCRdb's copy holds only in-frame clones and misses some; the assay was immunoSEQ multiplex PCR. The repertoire holds some 2,000,000 clones, with approximately 94% as singletons. Sequenced sample: naive CD4+ T cells sorted from blood. Documented subset: CD45RA+ positively selected. The receptor source for this set is a man between 18 and 35 years old in good health.

The V call is TRBV30, the J call TRBJ2-4; 8 positions match TRBD2. The germline gives CDR1 GTSNPN, CDR2 SVGIG (reference sequence). V was pared by 2 bases and J by 5 bases, with 5 bases of the junction left unmatched. The CDR3 runs to 14 residues. The CDR3 is CAWSRAGVENIQYF. The CDR3 DNA is TGTGCCTGGAGTCGAGCGGGAGTTGAAAACATTCAGTACTTC.

This sequence joins TRBV28 and TRBJ1-5; D not certain. V was trimmed by 4 bases and J by 11 bases, leaving 12 bases between them. CDR3 size: 12 residues. The germline CDR1 and CDR2 sequences are MDHEN and SYDVKM. The CDR3 is CASSSIDGAQHF. As DNA, the CDR3 is TGTGCCAGCAGTTCGATTGACGGGGCCCAGCATTTT. The variable domain in full, completed from reference TRBV28 and TRBJ1-5, reads DVKVTQSSRYLVKRTGEKVFLECVQDMDHENMFWYRQDPGLGLRLIYFSYDVKMKEKGDIPEGYSVSREKKERFSLILESASTNQTSMYLCASSSIDGAQHFGDGTRLSIL.

V gene TRBV10-1 combines with J gene TRBJ2-7; D possibly corresponds to TRBD1 (5 bases). V was shortened by 2 bases and J by 3 bases, with 14 bases between the two germline ends. Per the germline V gene, CDR1 is WNHNN and CDR2 is SYGVQD (reference sequence). The CDR3 covers 15 residues. The chain's CDR3 is CASSETGVRCYEQYF. The CDR3 DNA reads TGCGCCAGCAGTGAGACAGGTGTTCGTTGCTACGAGCAGTACTTC.

The V and J genes are TRBV7-2 and TRBJ2-2, with D possibly matching TRBD2 (5 bases). Trimming removed 6 bases from V and 4 bases from J, with 15 bases in between. CDR1 and CDR2 from the germline V gene are SGHTA and FQGNSA. The CDR3 runs to 15 residues. The CDR3 loop is CASSRSSRGTGELFF. The CDR3 DNA reads as TGTGCCAGCAGTAGGAGTAGCCGGGGCACCGGGGAGCTGTTTTTT.

V usage is TRBV18 and J usage is TRBJ2-5; 7 bases map to TRBD2. Germline CDR1 reads KGHSH; CDR2 reads LQKENI. There are 15 residues in the CDR3. J gave up 2 bases and V 0 bases, and 3 bases lay outside the gene matches. CDR3 region: CASSPPQGGQETQYF. CDR3 bases: TGTGCCAGCTCACCACCTCAGGGAGGGCAAGAGACCCAGTACTTC.

The chain employs TRBV6-6 and TRBJ2-2; TRBD2 might be the D (6 bases). The CDR3 runs to 13 residues. Germline assignment: CDR1 MNHNY and CDR2 SVGAGI (reference sequence). Trimming cost V 6 bases and J 6 bases, with 11 bases left between them. CDR3 region: CASSPTGAGELFF. In DNA form, the CDR3 reads TGTGCCAGCAGCCCTACGGGGGCCGGGGAGCTGTTTTTT.

The sample holds a few counts of this clone. The CDR3 sequence is CAWETGRKAEAFF. CDR3 DNA: TGTGCCTGGGAGACAGGGAGAAAAGCTGAAGCTTTCTTT. The chain combines TRBV30 with TRBJ1-1, with TRBD1 matching over 7 bases. Germline lookup yields CDR1 GTSNPN and CDR2 SVGIG (reference sequence). The V gene end was trimmed by 5 bases and the J gene end by 6 bases; junction bases not matched to a gene: 9. There are 13 residues in the CDR3.

The chain couples TRBV5-4 to TRBJ1-1, with D uncertain. CDR3 size: 12 residues. Looked up from germline, CDR1 is SGHNT and CDR2 is YYREEE (reference sequence). V dropped 4 bases and J dropped 4 bases, with 8 bases sitting between them. DNA for the CDR3: TGTGCCAGCAGCCTCGAGAGCACTGAAGCTTTCTTT. This translates into CASSLESTEAFF.

A word on this clone: This CDR3 is also generated by other DNA sequences in the sample. This sequence joins TRBV30 and TRBJ1-1; no firm D call. The CDR3 has 13 residues. V gave up 2 bases and J gave up 0 bases, with 7 bases separating them. The germline V gene has CDR1 GTSNPN and CDR2 SVGIG (reference sequence). As DNA, the CDR3 is TGTGCCTGGAGTCTGCAGCTGAACACTGAAGCTTTCTTT. It encodes CAWSLQLNTEAFF.

V gene TRBV5-1 combines with J gene TRBJ1-2; no definite D call. CDR1 and CDR2 from the germline V gene are SGHRS and YFSETQ. The germline V and J ends were trimmed by 0 bases and 0 bases, with 9 bases remaining between them. The length of the CDR3 is 15 residues. CDR3 coding DNA: TGCGCCAGCAGCTTGGCCCCGCAAACTAACTATGGCTACACCTTC. This gives the protein CASSLAPQTNYGYTF.

This chain uses TRBV28 with TRBJ2-7; the match to TRBD2 covers 8 bases. Germline CDR1 and CDR2: MDHEN and SYDVKM. J lost 7 bases, V lost 4 bases, and 15 bases had no gene match. There are 16 residues in the CDR3. The CDR3 region has the DNA TGTGCCAGCAGTTGGGGTTTTGAGACTAGCGAAACAGAGCAGTACTTC. Translated: CASSWGFETSETEQYF.

This clone was found once. The CDR3 loop is CASSPGQGLGKLFF. The CDR3 DNA follows: TGCGCCAGCAGCCCGGGACAGGGTTTGGGAAAACTGTTTTTT. This chain uses TRBV5-1 with TRBJ1-4, with 9 bases matching TRBD1. With 4 bases clipped from V and 10 bases from J, the junction kept 8 bases outside the gene matches. The germline V gene encodes CDR1 SGHRS and CDR2 YFSETQ. The CDR3 extends over 14 amino acids. The whole variable domain, remainder taken from reference TRBV5-1 and TRBJ1-4, is KAGVTQTPRYLIKTRGQQVTLSCSPISGHRSVSWYQQTPGQGLQFLFEYFSETQRNKGNFPGRFSGRQFSNSRSEMNVSTLELGDSALYLCASSPGQGLGKLFFGSGTQLSVL.

This rearrangement joins TRBV30 to TRBJ2-7; D unresolved. Germline CDR1 is GTSNPN and CDR2 is SVGIG (reference sequence). V lost 3 bases and J 3 bases, leaving 6 bases between the germline ends. This CDR3 region has 11 residues. The CDR3: CAWSRFYEQYF. The CDR3 bases are TGTGCCTGGAGCAGGTTCTACGAGCAGTACTTC.

This chain links TRBV5-1 with TRBJ2-1; 13 nucleotides agree with TRBD2. The CDR3 has 16 residues. Trimming took 3 bases from V and 1 from J; bases not matched to a gene: 1. The germline gives CDR1 SGHRS, CDR2 YFSETQ. CDR3 protein: CASSWTSGGSYNEQFF. The CDR3 DNA follows: TGCGCCAGCAGCTGGACTAGCGGGGGATCCTACAATGAGCAGTTCTTC.

V and J are TRBV19 and TRBJ2-6, with 7 bases matching TRBD1. Trimming at V came to 0 bases and at J to 0 bases, leaving 8 bases not matched to a gene. The CDR3 runs to 19 residues. Germline assignment: CDR1 LNHDA and CDR2 SQIVND (reference sequence). DNA of the CDR3: TGTGCCAGTAGTATAGATGCCCGGGACAGTCCCTCTGGGGCCAACGTCCTGACTTTC. Protein sequence: CASSIDARDSPSGANVLTF.

The chain employs TRBV9 and TRBJ2-7; the match to TRBD2 covers 14 bases. The germline V gene has CDR1 SGDLS and CDR2 YYNGEE. The CDR3 runs 17 residues. V shed 2 bases, J shed 5 bases, and the junction held 9 bases outside the gene matches. The CDR3 DNA sequence: TGTGCCAGCAGCGTGGGACTAGCGGGAGCTCATCGGGACGAGCAGTACTTC. Amino acids: CASSVGLAGAHRDEQYF.

The chain is built from TRBV5-5 and TRBJ2-5; D uncertain. Per germline, CDR1 SGHKS and CDR2 YYEKEE (reference sequence). V lost 4 bases, J lost 4 bases, and 11 bases lay in between. The CDR3 totals 13 residues. CDR3 residues: CASSGVLSETQYF. The DNA of the CDR3 is TGTGCCAGCAGCGGCGTGCTCTCAGAGACCCAGTACTTC.

The rearrangement links TRBV6-5 to TRBJ2-5; tentative D call: TRBD2 (6 bases). The CDR3 is made up of 15 amino acids. The ends were cut back, 4 bases at V and 3 bases at J, with 15 bases in the middle. Germline CDR1 is MNHEY and CDR2 is SVGAGI. The CDR3 region is CASSSPRDSEETQYF. CDR3 DNA sequence: TGTGCCAGCAGTTCTCCCCGGGACTCGGAAGAGACCCAGTACTTC.

The chain combines TRBV10-3 with TRBJ2-2; 15 positions match TRBD2. J gave up 0 bases and V 8 bases, and 7 bases lay outside the gene matches. This CDR3 has 18 amino acids. Per the germline V gene, CDR1 is ENHRY and CDR2 is SYGVKD. The CDR3 spells CAISGTSGGPANTGELFF. The CDR3 nucleotides read TGTGCCATCTCGGGGACTAGCGGGGGGCCAGCGAACACCGGGGAGCTGTTTTTT.

Concerning this clone itself: This CDR3 is also generated by other DNA sequences in the sample. The chain uses TRBV5-4 and TRBJ2-5, with 13 positions matching TRBD2. V shed 5 bases, J shed 2 bases, and the junction held 3 bases outside the gene matches. The germline V gene encodes CDR1 SGHNT and CDR2 YYREEE (reference sequence). The CDR3 extends over 15 amino acids. CDR3 DNA: TGTGCCAGCAGTTCGGGACTAGCGGGACAAGAGACCCAGTACTTC. Translation gives CASSSGLAGQETQYF. The full variable domain, completed using reference TRBV5-4 and TRBJ2-5, is ETGVTQSPTHLIKTRGQQVTLRCSSQSGHNTVSWYQQALGQGPQFIFQYYREEENGRGNFPPRFSGLQFPNYSSELNVNALELDDSALYLCASSSGLAGQETQYFGPGTRLLVL.

This chain joins TRBV6-6 and TRBJ2-7; D may be TRBD1 (5 bases). This CDR3 contains 14 residues. Germline V gives CDR1 MNHNY, CDR2 SVGAGI (reference sequence). With 6 bases removed from V and 1 base from J, the gap between germline ends came to 13 bases. CDR3 sequence reads: CASRNRYSSYEQYF. DNA for the CDR3: TGTGCCAGCAGAAACAGGTATTCGTCCTACGAGCAGTACTTC.

This chain joins TRBV10-2 and TRBJ2-1; D not certain. V was shortened by 4 bases and J by 7 bases, with 5 bases between the two germline ends. This CDR3 is 11 amino acids long. Germline CDR1 is WSHSY and CDR2 is SAAADI. CDR3 bases: TGCGCCAGCAGTGCCGAAAATGAGCAGTTCTTC. Translated: CASSAENEQFF.

The chain recombines TRBV6-1 with TRBJ1-6; D unresolved. CDR3 size: 14 residues. Per the germline V gene, CDR1 is MNHNS and CDR2 is SASEGT. With 2 bases removed from V and 14 bases from J, the gap between germline ends came to 16 bases. The CDR3 bases are TGTGCCAGCAGTGAAAACTCCCAACTCGGGGCCCTCCACTTT. Protein sequence: CASSENSQLGALHF.

The chain combines TRBV5-1 with TRBJ1-2; D gene unclear. Trimming shortened V by 4 bases and J by 5 bases, and 18 bases separated the two germline ends. The length of the CDR3 is 15 residues. CDR1 SGHRS and CDR2 YFSETQ come from the germline V gene. CDR3 residues: CASSVGPLSSYGYTF. Here the CDR3 DNA reads TGCGCCAGCAGCGTGGGCCCACTTTCTAGTTATGGCTACACCTTC.

This rearrangement joins TRBV28 to TRBJ1-5, with 7 bases that match TRBD1. The CDR3 covers 15 residues. Germline V CDR1 and CDR2: MDHEN, SYDVKM. V lost 7 bases and J lost 7; bases outside the gene matches: 13. This CDR3 is CASTSSQGTGQPQHF. CDR3 DNA: TGTGCCAGCACCTCATCACAGGGGACGGGACAGCCCCAGCATTTT.

V and J are TRBV4-2 and TRBJ2-7, with D unclear. This CDR3 is 15 amino acids long. V was cut by 0 bases and J by 0 bases, with 9 bases left in between. From germline, CDR1 is LGHNA and CDR2 YNFKEQ. For the CDR3, the DNA is TGTGCCAGCAGCCAAGATCAGGACGGCTCCTACGAGCAGTACTTC. It encodes CASSQDQDGSYEQYF.

This chain connects TRBV21-1 to TRBJ1-5. TRBV21-1 is described as a pseudogene. The CDR3 spans 20 residues. CDR3 bases: TGTGCCAGCAGCCCCATCGTACCGACTGTGCCGGGCGATAGCAATCAGCCCCAGCATTTT. It encodes CASSPIVPTVPGDSNQPQHF.

V gene TRBV11-2 combines with J gene TRBJ2-7, with D unclear. Trimming took 3 bases from V and 6 from J, leaving 6 bases between them. The CDR3 length is 11 residues. Germline values: CDR1 SGHAT, CDR2 FQNNGV. CDR3 sequence (DNA): TGTGCCAGCAGCTTTACACGCGAGCAGTACTTC. This gives the protein CASSFTREQYF.

The CDR3 region is CASSLALSGGGDTQYF. DNA for the CDR3: TGCGCCAGCAGCTTGGCCCTTAGCGGGGGTGGGGATACGCAGTATTTT. The gene calls are TRBV5-1 and TRBJ2-3; 9 bases are shared with TRBD2. The trim removed 0 bases at V and 6 bases at J, leaving 8 bases unmatched. The CDR3 contains 16 residues. CDR1 and CDR2 from the germline V gene are SGHRS and YFSETQ.

The rearrangement joins TRBV18 to TRBJ1-1; D unclear. The CDR3 is made up of 15 amino acids. Germline-derived CDR1 and CDR2 are KGHSH and LQKENI. V was clipped by 3 bases and J by 0 bases, with 11 bases between them. CDR3 protein: CASSPPAPVNTEAFF. The CDR3 nucleotides are TGTGCCAGCTCACCGCCTGCCCCTGTGAACACTGAAGCTTTCTTT. Looking up the rest from reference TRBV18 and TRBJ1-1 gives the full variable domain: NAGVMQNPRHLVRRRGQEARLRCSPMKGHSHVYWYRQLPEEGLKFMVYLQKENIIDESGMPKERFSAEFPKEGPSILRIQQVVRGDSAAYFCASSPPAPVNTEAFFGQGTRLTVV.